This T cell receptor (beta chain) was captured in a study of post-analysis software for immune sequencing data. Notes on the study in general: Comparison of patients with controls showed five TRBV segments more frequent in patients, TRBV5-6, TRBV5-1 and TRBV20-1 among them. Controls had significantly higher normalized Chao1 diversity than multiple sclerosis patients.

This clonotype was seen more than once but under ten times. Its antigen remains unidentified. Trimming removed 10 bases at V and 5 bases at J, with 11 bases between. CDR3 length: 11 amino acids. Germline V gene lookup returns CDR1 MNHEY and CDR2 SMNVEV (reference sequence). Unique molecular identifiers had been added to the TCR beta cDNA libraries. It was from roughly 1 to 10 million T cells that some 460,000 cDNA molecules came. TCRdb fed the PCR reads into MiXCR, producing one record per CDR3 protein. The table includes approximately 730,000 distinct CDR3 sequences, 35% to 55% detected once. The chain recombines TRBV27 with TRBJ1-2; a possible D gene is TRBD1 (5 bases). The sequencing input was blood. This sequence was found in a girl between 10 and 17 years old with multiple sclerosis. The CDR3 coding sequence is TGTGCCACCAACGGGGGGTATGGCTACACCTTC. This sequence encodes CATNGGYGYTF.